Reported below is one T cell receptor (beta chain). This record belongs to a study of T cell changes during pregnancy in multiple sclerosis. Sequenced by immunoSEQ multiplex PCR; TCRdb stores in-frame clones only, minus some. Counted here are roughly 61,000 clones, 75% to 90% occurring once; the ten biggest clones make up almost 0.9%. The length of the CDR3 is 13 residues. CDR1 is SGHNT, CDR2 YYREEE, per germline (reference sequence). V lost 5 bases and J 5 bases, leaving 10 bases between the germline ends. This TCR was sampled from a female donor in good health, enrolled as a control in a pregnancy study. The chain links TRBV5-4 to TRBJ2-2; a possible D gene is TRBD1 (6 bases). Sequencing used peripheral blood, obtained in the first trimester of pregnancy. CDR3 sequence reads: CASSSGVTGELFF. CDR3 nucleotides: TGTGCCAGCAGTTCAGGGGTAACCGGGGAGCTGTTTTTT. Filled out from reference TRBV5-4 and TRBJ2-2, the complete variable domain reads ETGVTQSPTHLIKTRGQQVTLRCSSQSGHNTVSWYQQALGQGPQFIFQYYREEENGRGNFPPRFSGLQFPNYSSELNVNALELDDSALYLCASSSGVTGELFFGEGSRLTVL.